This T cell receptor (beta chain) was sequenced during a study of cytomegalovirus exposure and HLA in healthy donors. The PCR ran on 60 Vbeta and 13 Jbeta primers. Using immunoSEQ multiplex PCR, the repertoire was profiled, and TCRdb retains in-frame clones only, with some absent. The sample lists fewer than 200,000 clones; less than 75% were seen once. CDR3 size: 15 residues. From germline, CDR1 is SGHAT and CDR2 FQNNGV. V lost 0 bases and J lost 7; bases outside the gene matches: 6. The rearrangement uses TRBV11-2 and TRBJ1-3; 7 nucleotides match TRBD1. The receptor was isolated from a girl aged 5-17 years in good health and CMV-seronegative. The specimen was PBMCs. CDR3 amino acids: CASSLDSGGWNTIYF. The CDR3 nucleotides are TGTGCCAGCAGCTTAGACTCAGGGGGATGGAACACCATATATTTT.